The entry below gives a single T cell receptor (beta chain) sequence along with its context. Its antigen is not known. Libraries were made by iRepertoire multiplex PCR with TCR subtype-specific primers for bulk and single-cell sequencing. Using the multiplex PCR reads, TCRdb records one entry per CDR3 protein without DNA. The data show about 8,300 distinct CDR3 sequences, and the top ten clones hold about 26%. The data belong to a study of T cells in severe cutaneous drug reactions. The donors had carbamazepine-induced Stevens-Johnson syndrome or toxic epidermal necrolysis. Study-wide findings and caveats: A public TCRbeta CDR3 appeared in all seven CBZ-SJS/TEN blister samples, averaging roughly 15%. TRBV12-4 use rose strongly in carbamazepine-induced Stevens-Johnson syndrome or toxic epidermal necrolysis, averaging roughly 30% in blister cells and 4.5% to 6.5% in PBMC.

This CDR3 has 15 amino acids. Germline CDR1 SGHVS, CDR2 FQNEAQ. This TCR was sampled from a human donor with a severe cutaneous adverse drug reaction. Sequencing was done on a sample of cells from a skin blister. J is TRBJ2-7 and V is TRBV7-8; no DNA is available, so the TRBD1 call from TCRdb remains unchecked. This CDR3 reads CASSLAPESSYEQYF. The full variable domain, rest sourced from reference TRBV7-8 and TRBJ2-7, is GAGVSQSPRYKVAKRGQDVALRCDPISGHVSLFWYQQALGQGPEFLTYFQNEAQLDKSGLPSDRFFAERPEGSVSTLKIQRTQQEDSAVYLCASSLAPESSYEQYFGPGTRLTVT.